The 16 T cell receptor beta chains below were found in one sample sequenced in a study of tumor-infiltrating lymphocytes in glioblastoma multiforme. TCRB libraries came from RNA via three nested multiplex PCR rounds. TCRdb re-analysed the multiplex PCR reads in MiXCR, keeping a single row per CDR3 protein. This sample has around 8,800 distinct CDR3 sequences, with 74% found just once. The sample comprised brain tumor tissue. The receptors were sampled from a male donor with glioblastoma.

This clonotype has more than one count but fewer than ten. V gene TRBV11-3 combines with J gene TRBJ2-1; weak D call: TRBD2 (6 bases). CDR3 length: 15 amino acids. Germline V CDR1 and CDR2: SGHNT, YENEEA. The germline V and J ends were trimmed by 0 bases and 9 bases, with 15 bases remaining between them. The CDR3 sequence: CASSLDQGRRFEQFF. The DNA of the CDR3 is TGTGCCAGCAGCTTAGATCAAGGGAGGAGATTTGAGCAGTTCTTC.

The V gene is TRBV30, the J gene TRBJ1-3; weak D call: TRBD1 (6 bases). Germline CDR1 reads GTSNPN; CDR2 reads SVGIG (reference sequence). The CDR3 runs to 12 residues. The V and J ends lost 8 bases and 4 bases respectively, with 12 bases between them. CDR3: CAHGGRGNTIYF. The DNA for the CDR3 is TGTGCCCATGGGGGGCGAGGAAACACCATATATTTT.

Concerning this clonotype: In this CDR3 the conserved last residue, phenylalanine or tryptophan, is missing, so a read error is likely. Because the CDR3's place on the DNA is in doubt, the DNA is left out and the CDR3 is given as listed by TCRdb. V gene TRBV11-1 combines with J gene TRBJ1-2; the table's D call TRBD1 went unverified against the DNA. The CDR3 is 16 amino acids long, termini counted. Germline V gene data show CDR1 as SGHAT and CDR2 as FQDESV (reference sequence). CDR3 residues: CASMDLRQANDYGCTL.

The genes are TRBV11-3 and TRBJ2-1; D is possibly TRBD2 (5 bases). Germline values: CDR1 SGHNT, CDR2 YENEEA. The CDR3 runs to 13 residues. The CDR3 coding sequence is TGTGCTTGCGGGCAGAAGGTATATAATGAGCAGTTCTTC. It specifies CACGQKVYNEQFF.

The chain recombines TRBV11-2 with TRBJ1-1; D call uncertain. This CDR3 has 12 residues. V dropped 10 bases and J dropped 5 bases, with 14 bases sitting between them. The germline gives CDR1 SGHAT, CDR2 FQNNGV. The CDR3, as DNA: TGTGCCATCTCAGCCGGTCGGACTGAAGCTTTCTTT. Translation: CAISAGRTEAFF. The entire variable domain, with the rest obtained from reference TRBV11-2 and TRBJ1-1, is as follows: EAGVAQSPRYKIIEKRQSVAFWCNPISGHATLYWYQQILGQGPKLLIQFQNNGVVDDSQLPKDRFSAERLKGVDSTLKIQPAKLEDSAVYLCAISAGRTEAFFGQGTRLTVV.

This clonotype showed up just once. V gene TRBV10-3 combines with J gene TRBJ1-1; weak D call: TRBD1 (6 bases). V lost 2 bases and J lost 8, with 9 bases in between. Germline CDR1 reads ENHRY; CDR2 reads SYGVKD. CDR3 length: 12 residues. The CDR3 here is CAISEPGTEAFF. In DNA form, the CDR3 reads TGTGCCATCAGTGAGCCTGGGACAGAAGCTTTCTTT.

A few counts support this clonotype. This rearrangement joins TRBV12-3 or TRBV12-4 to TRBJ2-5, with D tentatively TRBD1 or TRBD2 (6 bases each). Trimming shortened V by 3 bases and J by 13 bases, and 15 bases separated the two germline ends. The CDR3 extends over 12 amino acids. The CDR3 sequence: CASSFPGARPYF. CDR3 coding DNA: TGTGCCAGCAGTTTCCCGGGGGCGCGTCCGTACTTC.

As concerns this clonotype: Its ends do not fully match the called genes, so a read error is possible. V is TRBV11-2 and J is TRBJ2-1; D not resolved. The CDR3 is made up of 15 amino acids. Germline V gene lookup returns CDR1 SGHAT and CDR2 FQNNGV. The DNA for the CDR3 is TGTGCCAGCAGCTTAGCGGGTACCTCCTACAAAGAGCAGTTCTTC. As protein: CASSLAGTSYKEQFF. The variable domain in full, completed from reference TRBV11-2 and TRBJ2-1, reads EAGVAQSPRYKIIEKRQSVAFWCNPISGHATLYWYQQILGQGPKLLIQFQNNGVVDDSQLPKDRFSAERLKGVDSTLKIQPAKLEDSAVYLCASSLAGTSYKEQFFGPGTRLTVL.

The CDR3 sequence is CASSLCTPGLAGLNEQFF. DNA for the CDR3: TGCGCCAGCAGCCTATGCACTCCGGGACTAGCGGGTCTCAATGAGCAGTTCTTC. V is TRBV4-1 and J is TRBJ2-1; 12 bases agree with TRBD2. This CDR3 has 18 amino acids. Trimming removed 4 bases from V and 6 bases from J; junction bases left unmatched: 13. Germline V gene sequence: CDR1 MGHRA, CDR2 YSYEKL.

This clonotype was seen repeatedly, ten times or more. The genes are TRBV11-2 and TRBJ2-2; no definite D call. Trimming stripped 0 bases from V and 4 bases from J, with 6 bases between. The CDR3 is made up of 14 amino acids. Germline values: CDR1 SGHAT, CDR2 FQNNGV. As DNA, the CDR3 is TGTGCCAGCAGCTTAGATCTCGTCACCGGGGAGCTGTTTTTT. Protein sequence: CASSLDLVTGELFF.

A word on this clonotype: Since no conserved phenylalanine or tryptophan closes the CDR3, a read error is the likely cause. The rearrangement joins TRBV11-2 to TRBJ1-1; D remains ambiguous. Germline CDR1 reads SGHAT; CDR2 reads FQNNGV. This CDR3 has 14 residues. This chain's CDR3 is CAISLTPMNTEAFV. In nucleotides, the CDR3 is TGTGCCATCAGCTTGACACCCATGAACACTGAAGCTTTCGTT.

Details on this clonotype: The conserved phenylalanine or tryptophan normally closing the CDR3 is absent here, so this likely arose from a read error. The CDR3 here is CASTPSFGRGLAVNTGELFS. The DNA of the CDR3 is TGTGCCAGCACCCCCTCATTCGGCCGAGGGCTAGCGGTGAACACCGGGGAGCTGTTTTCT. The chain links TRBV11-2 to TRBJ2-2, with 7 positions matching TRBD2. CDR1 is SGHAT, CDR2 FQNNGV, per germline. V lost 7 bases to trimming and J lost 1 base; unmatched junction nucleotides: 21. The length of the CDR3 is 20 residues.

The CDR3 nucleotides read TGTGCCAGCAGTTTAACGGGAGGGAAGGACGAGCAGTACTTC. Its protein is CASSLTGGKDEQYF. The chain employs TRBV28 and TRBJ2-7, with TRBD2 matching 8 bases. Germline V gene lookup returns CDR1 MDHEN and CDR2 SYDVKM. The J segment lost 5 bases and the V segment lost 2 bases, leaving 5 bases of the junction unmatched. The CDR3 runs 14 residues.

Worth noting for this clonotype: The junction shows a germline mismatch at one end, possibly a read error. The chain carries TRBV29-1 and TRBJ2-5, with unresolved D. The CDR3 contains 15 residues. Germline assignment: CDR1 SQVTM and CDR2 ANQGSEA. As DNA, the CDR3 is TGCATCGTTGAAGATCACAGCCGCCACCAAGAGACACAGTACTTC. Translating it yields CIVEDHSRHQETQYF.

V is TRBV28 and J is TRBJ2-1; D remains unclear. V was trimmed by 3 bases and J by 6 bases, leaving 12 bases between them. Germline-derived CDR1 and CDR2 are MDHEN and SYDVKM. The CDR3 length is 14 residues. The CDR3 here is CASSFRLGSNEQFF. CDR3 bases: TGTGCCAGCAGTTTCCGGTTAGGTAGCAATGAGCAGTTCTTC.

With respect to this clonotype: A read error may explain this, as a much larger clone is one base away. The chain uses TRBV29-1 and TRBJ1-1; D unresolved. Trimming shortened V by 7 bases and J by 0 bases, and 9 bases separated the two germline ends. The CDR3 has 12 amino acids. The germline V gene encodes CDR1 SQVTM and CDR2 ANQGSEA. CDR3 residues: CSACAMNTEAFF. The CDR3 DNA reads TGCAGCGCTTGTGCCATGAACACTGAAGCTTTCTTT. Full variable domain (rest looked up from reference TRBV29-1 and TRBJ1-1): SAVISQKPSRDICQRGTSLTIQCQVDSQVTMMFWYRQQPGQSLTLIATANQGSEATYESGFVIDKFPISRPNLTFSTLTVSNMSPEDSSIYLCSACAMNTEAFFGQGTRLTVV.